A single sample is the source of the 30 T cell receptor beta chains below, sequenced in a study of regulatory dendritic cells for organ transplantation. Sorted subsets were CFSE-labeled and cultured less than 6 days with allogeneic dendritic cells. What these receptors recognize is not known. Repertoires were generated with immunoSEQ multiplex PCR, while TCRdb's copy carries only in-frame clones and drops some. Here the sample spans roughly 12,000 clones, around nine tenths being singletons. Sequenced material: naive CD8+ T cells from blood cultured with regulatory dendritic cells. Subset meaning: CD45RA+ naive T cells. These receptors originate from a human donor in good health.

The chain carries TRBV9 and TRBJ2-1; D gene unclear. The CDR3 runs 15 residues. V was pared by 2 bases and J by 1 base, with 10 bases between. The germline V gene has CDR1 SGDLS and CDR2 YYNGEE. CDR3 loop: CASSVETGSYNEQFF. Here the CDR3 DNA reads TGTGCCAGCAGCGTCGAGACCGGTTCCTACAATGAGCAGTTCTTC.

V gene TRBV7-9 combines with J gene TRBJ1-1; a possible D gene is TRBD1 (5 bases). CDR1 and CDR2 (germline): SEHNR, FQNEAQ (reference sequence). V gave up 3 bases and J gave up 8 bases, with 10 bases separating them. This CDR3 has 12 residues. The CDR3 here is CASSLGRLEAFF. DNA for the CDR3: TGTGCCAGCAGCTTGGGACGGCTCGAAGCTTTCTTT.

This clone has just a few counts. The rearrangement links TRBV4-1 to TRBJ1-3; D uncertain. The CDR3 consists of 16 residues. V lost 2 bases and J lost 0, with 11 bases in between. CDR1 and CDR2 (germline): MGHRA, YSYEKL. Here the CDR3 DNA reads TGCGCCAGCAGCCAAACCGGGCCTCTCTCTGGAAACACCATATATTTT. Amino acids: CASSQTGPLSGNTIYF.

CDR3 DNA sequence: TGTGCCAGCAGTCCCTTCTTGGGCGATGGTAGTCGGGAGCTGTTTTTT. As protein: CASSPFLGDGSRELFF. V gene TRBV27 combines with J gene TRBJ2-2, with D hard to call. V lost 5 bases and J 9 bases, leaving 22 bases between the germline ends. Germline CDR1 is MNHEY and CDR2 is SMNVEV (reference sequence). This CDR3 is 16 amino acids long.

This chain links TRBV28 with TRBJ2-7, with D tentatively TRBD2 (6 bases). Trimming pared 11 bases from V and 3 bases from J, leaving 29 bases between. This CDR3 has 17 residues. CDR1 is MDHEN, CDR2 SYDVKM, per germline. The CDR3 DNA follows: TGTGCCCGCTACTTGACGGTCAGGGAGGTCCCTCTCTACGAGCAGTACTTC. Its translation: CARYLTVREVPLYEQYF. Combining the CDR3 with reference TRBV28 and TRBJ2-7 gives the whole variable domain DVKVTQSSRYLVKRTGEKVFLECVQDMDHENMFWYRQDPGLGLRLIYFSYDVKMKEKGDIPEGYSVSREKKERFSLILESASTNQTSMYLCARYLTVREVPLYEQYFGPGTRLTVT.

The rearrangement uses TRBV28 and TRBJ1-1; D remains ambiguous. The CDR3 loop spans 13 amino acids. Germline loops: CDR1 MDHEN, CDR2 SYDVKM. Trimming pared 6 bases from V and 3 bases from J, leaving 11 bases between. The CDR3 coding sequence is TGTGCCAGCAGACCAAGGGAGGACACTGAAGCTTTCTTT. Encoded protein: CASRPREDTEAFF. The full variable domain, its missing parts supplied by reference TRBV28 and TRBJ1-1, is DVKVTQSSRYLVKRTGEKVFLECVQDMDHENMFWYRQDPGLGLRLIYFSYDVKMKEKGDIPEGYSVSREKKERFSLILESASTNQTSMYLCASRPREDTEAFFGQGTRLTVV.

This chain joins TRBV4-3 and TRBJ2-3; D not certain. The CDR3 contains 15 residues. In germline, CDR1 is LGHNA, CDR2 YSLEER. Trimming left V 4 bases short and J 4 bases short, with 15 bases between. The CDR3 nucleotides are TGCGCCAGCAGCCCTGGGGTCCTTCTCGCAGATACGCAGTATTTT. It translates to CASSPGVLLADTQYF.

The J gene is TRBJ2-2, the V gene TRBV5-1, with unresolved D. V dropped 2 bases and J dropped 4 bases, with 9 bases sitting between them. This CDR3 region has 14 residues. In germline, CDR1 is SGHRS, CDR2 YFSETQ. The CDR3 spells CASSLILGTGELFF. DNA for the CDR3: TGCGCCAGCAGCTTAATCCTTGGCACCGGGGAGCTGTTTTTT.

The rearrangement uses TRBV11-2 and TRBJ2-7; D gene uncertain. The V gene's germline CDR1 is SGHAT and CDR2 FQNNGV. V lost 1 base, J lost 5 bases, and 6 bases lay in between. This CDR3 is built from 12 residues. The CDR3 DNA reads as TGTGCCAGCAGCTTAGGCACGAACGAGCAGTACTTC. Encoded protein: CASSLGTNEQYF.

As for this clone: One junction end disagrees with the germline gene, perhaps due to a read error. This rearrangement joins TRBV5-6 to TRBJ2-7; 9 bases line up with TRBD2. This CDR3 contains 14 residues. Germline V gene data show CDR1 as SGHDT and CDR2 as YYEEEE. The CDR3 nucleotides read TGTGCCAGCGGCTTGGGACTAGCATCACACGAGCAGTACTTC. Protein product: CASGLGLASHEQYF.

This clone has more than one count but fewer than ten. This chain joins TRBV6-5 and TRBJ1-2; D is unresolved. Trimming removed 6 bases at V and 8 bases at J, with 13 bases between. Germline V lookup: CDR1 MNHEY, CDR2 SVGAGI. The CDR3 is 12 amino acids. In nucleotides, the CDR3 is TGTGCCAGCAGCCCAGGAGGCTACGGCTACACCTTC. Its translation: CASSPGGYGYTF.

The chain has TRBV4-3 and TRBJ1-2, with D tentatively TRBD1 (6 bases). In germline, CDR1 is LGHNA, CDR2 YSLEER. There are 14 residues in the CDR3. The ends were cut back, 1 base at V and 4 bases at J, with 10 bases in the middle. In DNA form, the CDR3 reads TGCGCCAGCAGCCAAGTTGGGGGCTCCTATGGCTACACCTTC. It specifies CASSQVGGSYGYTF.

The chain carries TRBV27 and TRBJ2-7, with D unclear. The V end lost 5 bases, the J end lost 4 bases, and 27 bases lay between the germline ends. Germline lookup yields CDR1 MNHEY and CDR2 SMNVEV (reference sequence). This CDR3 has 18 amino acids. CDR3 residues: CASSPDLSPNASPYEQYF. CDR3 bases: TGTGCCAGCAGTCCGGACCTAAGCCCGAACGCGTCCCCATACGAGCAGTACTTC.

J is TRBJ2-3 and V is TRBV28; tentative D call: TRBD2 (5 bases). The CDR3 spans 14 residues. The germline gives CDR1 MDHEN, CDR2 SYDVKM. The V end lost 9 bases, the J end lost 3 bases, and 16 bases lay between the germline ends. In nucleotides, the CDR3 is TGTGCCAGTTCAGACACCTCGGGGACAGATACGCAGTATTTT. Its protein product is CASSDTSGTDTQYF.

The chain carries TRBV7-9 and TRBJ1-1; 7 bases are a match to TRBD1. Germline V gives CDR1 SEHNR, CDR2 FQNEAQ (reference sequence). Trimming removed 5 bases from V and 6 bases from J; junction bases left unmatched: 18. The CDR3 loop spans 17 amino acids. Written as DNA, the CDR3 is TGTGCCAGCAGCGGATTACAGGGGCCCACTGCCCTCTCTGAAGCTTTCTTT. Translated, it gives CASSGLQGPTALSEAFF.

This CDR3 is CAIRRGNTGELFF. The DNA for the CDR3 is TGTGCCATCAGGCGGGGGAACACCGGGGAGCTGTTTTTT. The rearrangement joins TRBV7-6 to TRBJ2-2, with D possibly being TRBD2 (6 bases). The CDR3 sequence is 13 residues long. Trimming removed 10 bases at V and 1 base at J, with 10 bases between. CDR1 and CDR2 from the germline V gene are SGHVS and FNYEAQ.

The chain joins TRBV4-1 to TRBJ2-7, with 9 bases identical to TRBD1. J gave up 6 bases and V 3 bases, and 3 bases lay outside the gene matches. Germline CDR1 MGHRA, CDR2 YSYEKL. The CDR3 extends over 13 amino acids. The CDR3 nucleotides read TGCGCCAGCAGCCAGGCGGACAGGGGCGAGCAGTACTTC. It specifies CASSQADRGEQYF.

J is TRBJ2-3 and V is TRBV5-5; 10 bases map to TRBD2. Germline values: CDR1 SGHKS, CDR2 YYEKEE (reference sequence). The CDR3 contains 15 residues. After removal of 8 bases from V and 5 bases from J, the junction contained 11 bases not matched to a gene. Here the CDR3 reads CASLLTSGWGDTQYF. The CDR3 coding sequence is TGTGCCAGTCTCCTGACTAGCGGGTGGGGAGATACGCAGTATTTT.

In its sample, this clone was seen once. The chain links TRBV13 to TRBJ2-7; the D gene could be TRBD1 or TRBD2 (5 bases each). Per germline, CDR1 PRHDT and CDR2 FYEKMQ (reference sequence). Trimming left V 4 bases short and J 5 bases short, with 9 bases between. The CDR3 runs 12 residues. The CDR3 sequence: CASSSGRHEQYF. The CDR3 nucleotides are TGTGCCAGCAGCTCGGGGCGCCACGAGCAGTACTTC.

The rearrangement uses TRBV5-6 and TRBJ2-7, with 7 bases that match TRBD1. The junction had 16 bases not matched to a gene; V was cut back by 4 bases and J by 9 bases. Per germline, CDR1 SGHDT and CDR2 YYEEEE. The CDR3 has 15 amino acids. In DNA form, the CDR3 reads TGTGCCAGCAGCCCCGGGACAGTGAACCCCCGGGGGCAGTACTTC. As protein: CASSPGTVNPRGQYF.

This chain links TRBV4-3 with TRBJ2-2; D gene ambiguous. Trimming took off 4 bases at V and 1 base at J, with 7 bases between the two ends. The CDR3 consists of 14 residues. Germline CDR1 is LGHNA and CDR2 is YSLEER. The CDR3 protein is CASSREENTGELFF. Here the CDR3 DNA reads TGCGCCAGCAGCCGTGAGGAGAACACCGGGGAGCTGTTTTTT.

The V call is TRBV13, the J call TRBJ2-7; 8 nucleotides match TRBD1. The trim removed 4 bases at V and 2 bases at J, leaving 7 bases unmatched. CDR1 is PRHDT, CDR2 FYEKMQ, per germline (reference sequence). The CDR3 covers 15 residues. The CDR3 bases are TGTGCCAGCAGCTCTACGGACAGGGCTACCTACGAGCAGTACTTC. Its translation: CASSSTDRATYEQYF.

V usage is TRBV7-9 and J usage is TRBJ2-7; D remains ambiguous. Trimming took 1 base from V and 0 from J, leaving 10 bases between them. The CDR3 runs 15 residues. Germline V gene lookup returns CDR1 SEHNR and CDR2 FQNEAQ (reference sequence). The CDR3 sequence is CASSLGSSLSYEQYF. The DNA of the CDR3 is TGTGCCAGCAGCTTAGGGTCCTCCCTCTCCTACGAGCAGTACTTC.

This clone was recorded only once. V and J are TRBV2 and TRBJ2-7, with TRBD1 matching 9 bases. Germline V lookup: CDR1 SNHLY, CDR2 FYNNEI. CDR3 length: 15 amino acids. J gave up 0 bases and V 5 bases, and 5 bases lay outside the gene matches. CDR3 DNA sequence: TGTGCCAGCAGTTCCGGGACAGGGATCTCCTACGAGCAGTACTTC. Amino acids: CASSSGTGISYEQYF.

V is TRBV9 and J is TRBJ1-2; no firm D call. Germline lookup yields CDR1 SGDLS and CDR2 YYNGEE. This CDR3 comprises 11 residues. The V gene lost 7 bases and the J gene lost 8 bases, with 12 bases spanning the gap. CDR3 amino acids: CASSDRRGYTF. CDR3 DNA: TGTGCCAGCTCGGACCGAAGGGGCTACACCTTC.

J is TRBJ2-5 and V is TRBV4-2, with TRBD2 matching over 12 bases. Germline loops: CDR1 LGHNA, CDR2 YNFKEQ. Trimming removed 3 bases from V and 2 bases from J; junction bases left unmatched: 4. The CDR3 spans 16 residues. CDR3 DNA: TGTGCCAGCAGCCATCCAGGACTAGCGGGACAAGAGACCCAGTACTTC. It encodes CASSHPGLAGQETQYF.

V is TRBV4-2 and J is TRBJ2-7; 8 bases agree with TRBD2. Losses at the gene ends were 0 bases for V and 5 bases for J; bases not matched to a gene: 9. Germline-derived CDR1 and CDR2 are LGHNA and YNFKEQ. This CDR3 is 16 amino acids long. The CDR3 reads CASSQDRNGRGNEQYF. The CDR3 nucleotides are TGTGCCAGCAGCCAAGATAGGAACGGGAGGGGAAACGAGCAGTACTTC.

The V call is TRBV6-6, the J call TRBJ2-7; 7 bases agree with TRBD1. CDR1 MNHNY and CDR2 SVGAGI come from the germline V gene (reference sequence). There are 11 residues in the CDR3. V lost 7 bases, J lost 8 bases, and 5 bases stayed unmatched. The CDR3 region is CASTWDRQQYF. Here the CDR3 DNA reads TGTGCCAGCACCTGGGACAGACAGCAGTACTTC.

The chain combines TRBV25-1 with TRBJ2-2, with no clear D. Trimming took 2 bases from V and 6 from J, leaving 13 bases between them. The CDR3 extends over 15 amino acids. Germline assignment: CDR1 MGHDK and CDR2 SYGVNS. The CDR3 nucleotides are TGTGCCAGCAGTGAAGGGGATAGGTACGCCGGGGAGCTGTTTTTT. Translation: CASSEGDRYAGELFF. The variable domain in full, completed from reference TRBV25-1 and TRBJ2-2, reads EADIYQTPRYLVIGTGKKITLECSQTMGHDKMYWYQQDPGMELHLIHYSYGVNSTEKGDLSSESTVSRIRTEHFPLTLESARPSHTSQYLCASSEGDRYAGELFFGEGSRLTVL.

The chain uses TRBV6-1 and TRBJ2-7, with TRBD1 identical over 7 bases. This CDR3 has 14 residues. With 6 bases clipped from V and 2 bases from J, the junction kept 7 bases outside the gene matches. Germline V lookup: CDR1 MNHNS, CDR2 SASEGT. CDR3 coding DNA: TGTGCCAGCAGCGCTCCGGGACAGCCCTACGAGCAGTACTTC. Translated: CASSAPGQPYEQYF.